This TCR beta chain was profiled in a study of blood T cell repertoires in COVID-19. At the level of the study: Nucleic acid was either cDNA or gDNA, and it came from T cells, B-cell-depleted T cells, or PBMCs.

CDR3 length: 16 residues. Trimming left V 2 bases short and J 4 bases short, with 18 bases between. Germline V gene sequence: CDR1 MDHEN, CDR2 SYDVKM. Either two negative PCRs, clearance, or symptom resolution qualified Cohort 3 donors as recovered. Original handling: Nucleated cell number was recorded as an estimate derived from reference gene primer amplification. Measured with immunoSEQ multiplex PCR; TCRdb has only the in-frame clones, and not every one. V, J and clone size are taken as reported in that table, and D and trimming were inferred from the DNA itself. The table lists 350,000 to 450,000 clones, 80% to 90% of them singletons.

The source of this sequence is a man aged 30 to 45 who had recovered from COVID-19. Sequencing was performed on PBMCs or T cells enriched from blood (not recorded which). V gene TRBV28 combines with J gene TRBJ2-7; D is possibly TRBD2 (6 bases). DNA for the CDR3: TGTGCCAGCAGTTTACTCCCTAGCGCCCAGCCGTACGAGCAGTACTTC. Protein: CASSLLPSAQPYEQYF. The full variable domain, its missing parts supplied by reference TRBV28 and TRBJ2-7, is DVKVTQSSRYLVKRTGEKVFLECVQDMDHENMFWYRQDPGLGLRLIYFSYDVKMKEKGDIPEGYSVSREKKERFSLILESASTNQTSMYLCASSLLPSAQPYEQYFGPGTRLTVT.